The 16 T cell receptor beta chains below all came from one sample that was sequenced in a study of a mutant IDH1 vaccine in newly diagnosed glioma. Assay used: immunoSEQ multiplex PCR; TCRdb lists only in-frame clones, some missing. The data hold 25,000 to 40,000 clones, with roughly 80% observed a single time. Documented time point: week 35, safety follow-up. The study gave 300 ug of mutant IDH1 20-mer peptide per vaccine dose, with topical imiquimod. These TCRs' antigens remain unknown. Sequenced here: PBMCs, sampled from a glioma patient whose treatment included an IDH1 peptide vaccine. These TCRs come from a woman in her 30s with glioma. Some clones in this sample may be carry-over from other donors' samples.

The count of this clone is one. The chain employs TRBV10-3 and TRBJ1-2, with a possible D match to TRBD1 (5 bases). Germline V gene sequence: CDR1 ENHRY, CDR2 SYGVKD. The ends were cut back, 3 bases at V and 9 bases at J, with 11 bases in the middle. CDR3 length equals 12 residues. The CDR3 loop is CAISEREGSYTF. For the CDR3, the DNA is TGTGCCATCAGTGAAAGGGAGGGGAGCTACACCTTC.

The rearrangement joins TRBV27 to TRBJ2-5; 8 positions agree with TRBD2. The germline CDR1 and CDR2 sequences are MNHEY and SMNVEV (reference sequence). Trimming at V came to 5 bases and at J to 2 bases, leaving 1 base not matched to a gene. The CDR3 length is 13 residues. CDR3 region: CASSRGGQETQYF. The CDR3 DNA follows: TGTGCCAGCAGTCGCGGGGGGCAAGAGACCCAGTACTTC.

The chain has TRBV13 and TRBJ1-1, with 8 positions matching TRBD1. The germline CDR1 and CDR2 sequences are PRHDT and FYEKMQ (reference sequence). The CDR3 runs 16 residues. Unmatched junction bases numbered 13, after V lost 4 bases and J lost 6 bases. CDR3: CASSSAEIQGASEAFF. The CDR3 bases are TGTGCCAGCAGCTCCGCCGAAATTCAGGGGGCTTCTGAAGCTTTCTTT.

The gene calls are TRBV2 and TRBJ2-1; D gene unclear. The CDR3 length is 11 residues. Germline values: CDR1 SNHLY, CDR2 FYNNEI. V lost 3 bases and J 7 bases, leaving 4 bases between the germline ends. The CDR3 region is CASSDRNEQFF. The CDR3 nucleotides read TGTGCCAGCAGTGACAGGAATGAGCAGTTCTTC.

The V and J genes are TRBV21-1 and TRBJ2-7. TRBV21-1 is a recognized pseudogene. This CDR3 has 16 residues. CDR3 sequence: CASSKVGDWVPNEQYF. CDR3 DNA sequence: TGTGCCAGCAGCAAAGTGGGGGATTGGGTCCCCAACGAGCAGTACTTC.

The chain couples TRBV11-2 to TRBJ2-7; no reliable D call. V lost 11 bases to trimming and J lost 0 bases, with 11 bases between them. The germline V gene encodes CDR1 SGHAT and CDR2 FQNNGV. This CDR3 comprises 12 residues. The CDR3 loop is CAWGQSSYEQYF. In nucleotides, the CDR3 is TGTGCCTGGGGTCAGAGCTCCTACGAGCAGTACTTC. The variable domain in full, with the rest retrieved from reference TRBV11-2 and TRBJ2-7, is EAGVAQSPRYKIIEKRQSVAFWCNPISGHATLYWYQQILGQGPKLLIQFQNNGVVDDSQLPKDRFSAERLKGVDSTLKIQPAKLEDSAVYLCAWGQSSYEQYFGPGTRLTVT.

This chain connects TRBV19 to TRBJ2-1, with 13 bases identical to TRBD2. Germline values: CDR1 LNHDA, CDR2 SQIVND (reference sequence). V was clipped by 1 base and J by 7 bases; unmatched bases: 10. This CDR3 spans 18 amino acids. The CDR3 protein is CASSIVRGLAGDRNEQFF. CDR3 nucleotide sequence: TGTGCCAGTAGTATAGTCCGTGGACTAGCGGGAGATAGGAATGAGCAGTTCTTC.

This clone has a single count. The chain joins TRBV7-9 to TRBJ2-1; D uncertain. Germline V lookup: CDR1 SEHNR, CDR2 FQNEAQ (reference sequence). The ends were cut back, 4 bases at V and 9 bases at J, with 13 bases in the middle. The CDR3 contains 13 residues. The CDR3 nucleotides are TGTGCCAGCAGCTCCTCCATACGTCTTGAGCAGTTCTTC. This sequence encodes CASSSSIRLEQFF.

The rearrangement joins TRBV7-9 to TRBJ1-1, with D possibly TRBD1 on 6 matching bases. Germline V gene lookup returns CDR1 SEHNR and CDR2 FQNEAQ (reference sequence). The length of the CDR3 is 13 residues. V lost 8 bases and J lost 2, with 12 bases in between. CDR3 nucleotides: TGTGCCAGCCGGCTGGGGGGCAACACTGAAGCTTTCTTT. Translating gives CASRLGGNTEAFF.

The chain couples TRBV27 to TRBJ2-7; 9 bases are shared with TRBD1. The CDR3 is 16 residues long. V lost 3 bases, J lost 6 bases, and 12 bases stayed unmatched. Germline V lookup: CDR1 MNHEY, CDR2 SMNVEV (reference sequence). Here the CDR3 DNA reads TGTGCCAGCAGTTTTGCCCCCGGGACAGGGTGGACCGAGCAGTACTTC. Translation gives CASSFAPGTGWTEQYF.

The rearrangement uses TRBV6-4 and TRBJ2-5; D might be TRBD2 (7 bases). The ends were cut back, 6 bases at V and 2 bases at J, with 22 bases in the middle. The CDR3 contains 17 residues. Germline CDR1 MRHNA, CDR2 SNTAGT. CDR3 nucleotide sequence: TGTGCCAGCAGCCCCGGGGGGCCGCGGGCATTTCAAGAGACCCAGTACTTC. Encoded protein: CASSPGGPRAFQETQYF.

This clone was seen just once. The V call is TRBV7-6, the J call TRBJ1-3, with 11 bases that match TRBD1. This CDR3 comprises 15 residues. Trimming removed 3 bases from V and 2 bases from J; junction bases left unmatched: 0. Germline CDR1 SGHVS, CDR2 FNYEAQ. The CDR3 sequence: CASSLGQGAGNTIYF. The CDR3 nucleotides read TGTGCCAGCAGCTTGGGACAGGGGGCTGGAAACACCATATATTTT.

The CDR3 loop reads CASSQGEGTLQEQYF. For the CDR3, the DNA is TGCGCCAGCAGCCAAGGTGAGGGGACCCTTCAGGAGCAGTACTTC. V is TRBV4-1 and J is TRBJ2-7, with D perhaps matching TRBD1 or TRBD2 (5 bases each). Trimming took 1 base from V and 7 from J, leaving 17 bases between them. From germline, CDR1 is MGHRA and CDR2 YSYEKL. The CDR3 loop spans 15 amino acids.

In this sample, this clone turned up a few times. The genes are TRBV5-1 and TRBJ2-1; unclear D gene. The germline V gene has CDR1 SGHRS and CDR2 YFSETQ. The CDR3 is 15 residues long. Trimming left V 0 bases short and J 5 bases short, with 12 bases between. CDR3 sequence: CASSLGHGGDNEQFF. In DNA, the CDR3 is TGCGCCAGCAGCTTGGGGCATGGCGGCGACAATGAGCAGTTCTTC.

The CDR3 region is CASGWDNTEAFF. As DNA, the CDR3 is TGTGCTAGTGGTTGGGATAACACTGAAGCTTTCTTT. The chain links TRBV12-5 to TRBJ1-1, with no clear D. The length of the CDR3 is 12 residues. Trimming removed 4 bases at V and 2 bases at J, with 5 bases between. Germline-derived CDR1 and CDR2 are LGHNT and FRNRAP. Combining the CDR3 with reference TRBV12-5 and TRBJ1-1 gives the whole variable domain DARVTQTPRHKVTEMGQEVTMRCQPILGHNTVFWYRQTMMQGLELLAYFRNRAPLDDSGMPKDRFSAEMPDATLATLKIQPSEPRDSAVYFCASGWDNTEAFFGQGTRLTVV.

This clone has a handful of counts. The chain carries TRBV4-2 and TRBJ1-1, with 7 bases aligning to TRBD1. The CDR3 is 12 residues long. Germline V gene lookup returns CDR1 LGHNA and CDR2 YNFKEQ. After removal of 5 bases from V and 11 bases from J, the junction contained 8 bases not matched to a gene. In DNA, the CDR3 is TGTGCCAGCAGCTTACAGGGGAGAATTGCTTTCTTT. Amino acids: CASSLQGRIAFF.